Presented here are 9 T cell receptor beta chains from one specimen sequenced in a study of T cell changes during pregnancy in multiple sclerosis. TCRdb's table, derived via immunoSEQ multiplex PCR, lists solely in-frame clones and lacks some. The table shows around 59,000 clones, with 93% occurring only once. The material was CD8+ T cells from peripheral blood mononuclear cells, obtained in the second trimester of pregnancy. Receptor source: a female donor with multiple sclerosis, enrolled in a pregnancy study.

This sequence joins TRBV7-8 and TRBJ2-1; 8 bases are shared with TRBD1. The CDR3 loop spans 18 amino acids. From germline, CDR1 is SGHVS and CDR2 FQNEAQ. Trimming removed 4 bases from V and 9 bases from J; junction bases left unmatched: 20. For the CDR3, the DNA is TGTGCCAGCAGCTATTCTGGACAGGGAATTTTTGGTTATCGTGAGCAGTTCTTC. It is translated as CASSYSGQGIFGYREQFF.

The chain is built from TRBV15 and TRBJ1-2, with a tentative D call TRBD1 (6 bases). The CDR3 length is 14 residues. V lost 6 bases and J 4 bases, leaving 15 bases between the germline ends. Germline CDR1 reads LNHNV; CDR2 reads YYDKDF (reference sequence). The CDR3 here is CATRGAGDPYGYTF. In DNA, the CDR3 is TGTGCCACCAGGGGGGCAGGAGATCCCTATGGCTACACCTTC.

The V and J genes are TRBV28 and TRBJ2-1; no clear D gene. V lost 4 bases, J lost 8 bases, and 21 bases lay in between. Germline loops: CDR1 MDHEN, CDR2 SYDVKM. CDR3 size: 16 residues. The CDR3 loop reads CASSYLFSYSLDEQFF. CDR3 bases: TGTGCCAGCAGTTACCTCTTCTCCTACAGTCTTGATGAGCAGTTCTTC.

The V and J genes are TRBV11-2 and TRBJ1-1; 8 positions agree with TRBD1. V was clipped by 6 bases and J by 3 bases; unmatched bases: 9. The CDR3 loop spans 15 amino acids. CDR1 is SGHAT and CDR2 is FQNNGV in the germline V gene. This CDR3 reads CASSSGQGLDTEAFF. The CDR3, as DNA: TGTGCCAGCAGTTCCGGACAGGGATTGGACACTGAAGCTTTCTTT.

The CDR3 sequence: CASSNPLEIEQYF. The CDR3 bases are TGTGCCAGCAGCAATCCGTTAGAGATCGAGCAGTACTTC. This chain connects TRBV7-9 to TRBJ2-7; D is unclear. CDR3 length: 13 amino acids. Trimming stripped 5 bases from V and 6 bases from J, with 14 bases between. Germline CDR1 and CDR2: SEHNR and FQNEAQ (reference sequence).

The V gene is TRBV7-9, the J gene TRBJ2-7; TRBD2 might be the D (6 bases). Deletions cut 5 bases from V and 5 bases from J, with 13 bases between. Germline CDR1 reads SEHNR; CDR2 reads FQNEAQ (reference sequence). The CDR3 covers 13 residues. CDR3 coding DNA: TGTGCCAGCAGCCACGGGGGTGGGAACGAGCAGTACTTC. The encoded protein is CASSHGGGNEQYF.

This rearrangement joins TRBV5-4 to TRBJ2-7; TRBD1 matches at 8 bases. CDR3 length: 14 residues. CDR1 is SGHNT, CDR2 YYREEE, per germline (reference sequence). The J segment lost 3 bases and the V segment lost 1 base, leaving 3 bases of the junction unmatched. CDR3 residues: CASSLRTGGYEQYF. CDR3 coding DNA: TGTGCCAGCAGCTTGAGAACAGGGGGCTACGAGCAGTACTTC.

This clone has just one count. This rearrangement joins TRBV12-5 to TRBJ1-2; D perhaps matches TRBD1 (6 bases). The CDR3 spans 12 residues. Per germline, CDR1 LGHNT and CDR2 FRNRAP. The ends were cut back, 6 bases at V and 8 bases at J, with 13 bases in the middle. CDR3 sequence reads: CASGTQGGGYTF. Written as DNA, the CDR3 is TGTGCTAGTGGCACACAGGGTGGAGGCTACACCTTC.

V gene TRBV27 combines with J gene TRBJ1-1, with D perhaps matching TRBD1 (5 bases). Germline V gene lookup returns CDR1 MNHEY and CDR2 SMNVEV (reference sequence). Trimming took off 8 bases at V and 4 bases at J, with 11 bases between the two ends. This CDR3 has 12 amino acids. The CDR3 protein is CASLGGSTEAFF. The CDR3 DNA reads as TGTGCCAGCCTCGGGGGGAGCACTGAAGCTTTCTTT.